This is a list of T cell receptor beta chains from one sample in a study of T cell responses to AZD1222 COVID-19 vaccine. The method was immunoSEQ multiplex PCR; TCRdb's version includes in-frame clones alone and lacks a portion of them. In the table there are under 150,000 clones, roughly 91% of which are singletons. The sample was peripheral blood, taken on day 0 of AZD1222 vaccination. The receptors here all came from an adult in good health. The CDR3 runs from the conserved cysteine through the conserved F or W. The D gene is left open where the match is weak. Where a row states a size, it is once, few, many or the class of an expanded clone; other rows omit it.

size | J | D | V | CDR3 | DNA
- | TRBJ2-7 | - | TRBV18 | CASSPLAVGVYEQYF | TGTGCCAGCTCACCATTAGCCGTAGGAGTCTACGAGCAGTACTTC
- | TRBJ1-2 | TRBD1 | TRBV9 | CASSRDSTYGYTF | TGTGCCAGCAGCCGGGACAGCACCTATGGCTACACCTTC
- | TRBJ2-7 | - | TRBV6-5 | CASRGLRYEQYF | TGTGCCAGCAGGGGCTTGAGGTACGAGCAGTACTTC
- | TRBJ1-2 | - | TRBV5-1 | CASSLVSQGSFDGYTF | TGCGCCAGCAGCTTGGTCTCCCAGGGGAGTTTTGATGGCTACACCTTC
- | TRBJ1-5 | - | TRBV6-5 | CASRAPDQPQHF | TGTGCCAGCAGGGCCCCAGATCAGCCCCAGCATTTT
- | TRBJ2-3 | - | TRBV27 | CASSLNRDTQYF | TGTGCCAGCAGTTTGAACCGAGATACGCAGTATTTT
- | TRBJ2-1 | - | TRBV6-6 | CASSYSVTEQFF | TGTGCCAGCAGTTACTCGGTCACCGAGCAGTTCTTC
- | TRBJ1-2 | - | TRBV30 | CATPATQGGYTF | TGTGCTACCCCCGCGACACAGGGTGGCTACACCTTC
- | TRBJ1-1 | TRBD1 | TRBV7-9 | CASSYTGNRGPAFF | TGTGCCAGCAGTTATACTGGAAACAGGGGACCGGCTTTCTTT
- | TRBJ2-7 | - | TRBV3-1/TRBV3-2 | CASSQGSGSYEQYF | TGTGCCAGCAGCCAAGGGTCAGGATCCTACGAGCAGTACTTC
- | TRBJ2-2 | TRBD1 | TRBV7-9 | CASSRDRAGELFF | TGTGCCAGCAGCCGTGACAGGGCCGGGGAGCTGTTTTTT
once | TRBJ2-2 | - | TRBV5-1 | CASSPGVTGELFF | TGCGCCAGCAGCCCGGGGGTAACCGGGGAGCTGTTTTTT
- | TRBJ2-5 | TRBD2 | TRBV18 | CASSPRSVGGGETQYF | TGTGCCAGCTCACCACGGTCCGTCGGCGGGGGGGAGACCCAGTACTTC
- | TRBJ1-5 | - | TRBV19 | CASSIVLRGNQPQHF | TGTGCCAGTAGTATAGTCCTGAGAGGGAATCAGCCCCAGCATTTT
few | TRBJ2-7 | TRBD2 | TRBV7-2 | CASSLSVRGGSYEQYF | TGTGCCAGCAGCTTATCGGTGCGGGGGGGGTCCTACGAGCAGTACTTC
- | TRBJ2-3 | TRBD2 | TRBV10-3 | CAISEPSKTSGRADTQYF | TGTGCCATCAGTGAGCCCTCCAAGACTAGCGGGAGAGCAGATACGCAGTATTTT
- | TRBJ2-1 | - | TRBV19 | CASSIAAAYNEQFF | TGTGCCAGTAGTATAGCGGCAGCCTACAATGAGCAGTTCTTC
- | TRBJ2-7 | - | TRBV27 | CASSLWDPQWWDIYEQYF | TGTGCCAGCAGTTTATGGGACCCACAGTGGTGGGATATCTACGAGCAGTACTTC
- | TRBJ1-4 | TRBD1 | TRBV7-9 | CASSTGQGPEKLFF | TGTGCCAGCAGCACGGGACAGGGCCCGGAAAAACTGTTTTTT
- | TRBJ1-1 | TRBD1 | TRBV11-3 | CASSLGQGAGAFF | TGTGCCAGCAGCTTAGGACAGGGGGCAGGGGCTTTCTTT
- | TRBJ2-1 | - | TRBV3-1/TRBV3-2 | CASSQEAQGLVSYNEQFF | TGTGCCAGCAGCCAAGAGGCGCAGGGGCTAGTGTCCTACAATGAGCAGTTCTTC
- | TRBJ1-5 | - | TRBV6-5 | CASTLQAGNQPQHF | TGTGCCAGCACTTTGCAGGCTGGGAATCAGCCCCAGCATTTT
- | TRBJ2-7 | - | TRBV7-2 | CASSLYQGYEQYF | TGTGCCAGCAGCTTATACCAGGGGTACGAGCAGTACTTC
- | TRBJ2-1 | TRBD2 | TRBV28 | CASSFSLAGVGEQFF | TGTGCCAGCAGTTTCTCCTTAGCGGGAGTGGGTGAGCAGTTCTTC
- | TRBJ1-2 | TRBD1 | TRBV2 | CASSATRQGPNYGYTF | TGTGCCAGCAGTGCCACACGACAGGGCCCTAACTATGGCTACACCTTC
once | TRBJ2-5 | TRBD1 | TRBV12-3/TRBV12-4 | CASSPTGDETQYF | TGTGCCAGCAGTCCGACAGGGGATGAGACCCAGTACTTC
few | TRBJ2-7 | TRBD2 | TRBV7-6 | CASSATSGRGLYEQYF | TGTGCCAGCAGCGCGACTAGCGGGAGGGGTCTTTACGAGCAGTACTTC
- | TRBJ1-2 | - | TRBV7-2 | CASSLDRTGNVYGYTF | TGTGCCAGCAGCTTAGATCGAACGGGGAACGTCTATGGCTACACCTTC
- | TRBJ1-2 | TRBD1 | TRBV20-1 | CSGQAVGGYTF | TGCAGCGGACAGGCCGTCGGGGGCTACACCTTC
- | TRBJ1-2 | TRBD1 | TRBV6-2/TRBV6-3 | CASSYHSQGADYGYTF | TGTGCCAGCAGTTATCATTCACAGGGGGCGGACTATGGCTACACCTTC
- | TRBJ1-2 | - | TRBV28 | CASSLYGGPLWGYTF | TGTGCCAGCAGTTTATATGGGGGCCCCCTCTGGGGCTACACCTTC
once | TRBJ2-5 | TRBD1 | TRBV7-9 | CASGGRELDRDQETQYF | TGTGCCAGTGGGGGAAGGGAACTAGACAGGGACCAAGAGACCCAGTACTTC
- | TRBJ1-4 | - | TRBV2 | CASSESRGGNEKLFF | TGTGCCAGCAGTGAATCAAGGGGGGGGAATGAAAAACTGTTTTTT
- | TRBJ2-3 | - | TRBV10-3 | CAISWAEGDTQYF | TGTGCCATCAGTTGGGCCGAGGGCGATACGCAGTATTTT
- | TRBJ1-5 | - | TRBV21-1 | CASILTGGNQPQHF | TGTGCCAGCATCCTAACAGGGGGCAATCAGCCCCAGCATTTT
- | TRBJ2-2 | TRBD2 | TRBV4-3 | CASSQDLGLAANTGELFF | TGCGCCAGCAGCCAAGATTTGGGACTAGCGGCGAACACCGGGGAGCTGTTTTTT
- | TRBJ1-2 | - | TRBV6-4 | CASRGASGGYTF | TGTGCCAGCAGGGGGGCATCGGGAGGCTACACCTTC
- | TRBJ2-1 | - | TRBV12-3/TRBV12-4 | CASSWVPNEQFF | TGTGCCAGCAGTTGGGTGCCCAATGAGCAGTTCTTC
- | TRBJ1-2 | - | TRBV18 | CASSPSLSGDYGYTF | TGTGCCAGCTCACCAAGTTTGTCTGGGGACTATGGCTACACCTTC
- | TRBJ2-3 | - | TRBV11-3 | CASSHDEAGGTDTQYF | TGTGCCAGCAGCCATGACGAGGCTGGCGGCACAGATACGCAGTATTTT
- | TRBJ2-7 | TRBD1 | TRBV6-5 | CASSQQGSASYEQYF | TGTGCCAGCAGCCAACAGGGGTCGGCCTCCTACGAGCAGTACTTC
- | TRBJ1-2 | TRBD1 | TRBV30 | CAWSETKTGPVSNYGYTF | TGTGCCTGGAGTGAAACGAAGACAGGGCCAGTATCTAACTATGGCTACACCTTC
- | TRBJ2-2 | - | TRBV6-4 | CASSASHTGELFF | TGTGCCAGCAGTGCGTCGCACACCGGGGAGCTGTTTTTT
once | TRBJ1-3 | - | TRBV11-2 | CASSPRGTQGNTIYF | TGTGCCAGCAGCCCCCGCGGGACGCAAGGAAACACCATATATTTT
- | TRBJ2-1 | - | TRBV5-6 | CASSLGSTGRLGQFF | TGTGCCAGCAGCTTGGGTTCGACAGGGAGGTTAGGGCAGTTCTTC
- | TRBJ1-1 | - | TRBV6-2/TRBV6-3 | CASSYSATGNENTEAFF | TGTGCCAGCAGTTACTCGGCAACAGGGAATGAGAACACTGAAGCTTTCTTT
- | TRBJ2-1 | - | TRBV12-3/TRBV12-4 | CASSAPIGHEQFF | TGTGCCAGCAGTGCTCCTATCGGTCATGAGCAGTTCTTC
- | TRBJ1-1 | - | TRBV7-9 | CASSPNTGGDTEAFF | TGTGCCAGCAGCCCTAACACGGGGGGAGACACTGAAGCTTTCTTT
once | TRBJ1-5 | TRBD1 | TRBV6-2/TRBV6-3 | CASSGTGGFQPQHF | TGTGCCAGCAGTGGGACAGGGGGCTTTCAGCCCCAGCATTTT
- | TRBJ2-1 | TRBD1 | TRBV6-1 | CASSEALWDSSYNEQFF | TGTGCCAGCAGTGAAGCGCTCTGGGACAGCTCCTACAATGAGCAGTTCTTC